This TCR beta chain was documented in a study of regulatory T cells in long-lasting Graves disease. At least ten counts were recorded for this clonotype. Its antigen is as yet unknown. iRepertoire HTBI primers and Arm-PCR of CDR3 regions built TCR beta libraries. TCRdb ran MiXCR on the multiplex PCR reads and lists one entry per CDR3 protein. The data hold 600,000 to 650,000 distinct CDR3 sequences, with roughly 15% observed a single time. Indicated time point: newly diagnosed GD, antithyroid drugs for less than 3 months. PBMC RNA served as the TCR library source. Findings and caveats of the study: The study found lower TCR diversity in persistent Graves' patients than in newly diagnosed ones.

These sequences were also reported in another study, on T cells in Graves' hyperthyroidism and ophthalmopathy. From that paper: Patients were excluded because of uncontrolled infection, other autoimmune disease, pregnancy or lactation.

The specimen comprised peripheral blood mononuclear cells (PBMCs), sampled at new diagnosis, from a patient treated with antithyroid drugs. The receptor was isolated from a woman younger than 45 with Graves disease.

The CDR3 region has the DNA TGCAGCGTTGATAGAGTCGGGGGACGGTACGAGCAGTACTTC. The encoded protein is CSVDRVGGRYEQYF. This chain links TRBV29-1 with TRBJ2-7; maybe TRBD2 (6 bases). V lost 3 bases and J lost 4, with 16 bases in between. The CDR3 loop spans 14 amino acids. In germline, CDR1 is SQVTM, CDR2 ANQGSEA.